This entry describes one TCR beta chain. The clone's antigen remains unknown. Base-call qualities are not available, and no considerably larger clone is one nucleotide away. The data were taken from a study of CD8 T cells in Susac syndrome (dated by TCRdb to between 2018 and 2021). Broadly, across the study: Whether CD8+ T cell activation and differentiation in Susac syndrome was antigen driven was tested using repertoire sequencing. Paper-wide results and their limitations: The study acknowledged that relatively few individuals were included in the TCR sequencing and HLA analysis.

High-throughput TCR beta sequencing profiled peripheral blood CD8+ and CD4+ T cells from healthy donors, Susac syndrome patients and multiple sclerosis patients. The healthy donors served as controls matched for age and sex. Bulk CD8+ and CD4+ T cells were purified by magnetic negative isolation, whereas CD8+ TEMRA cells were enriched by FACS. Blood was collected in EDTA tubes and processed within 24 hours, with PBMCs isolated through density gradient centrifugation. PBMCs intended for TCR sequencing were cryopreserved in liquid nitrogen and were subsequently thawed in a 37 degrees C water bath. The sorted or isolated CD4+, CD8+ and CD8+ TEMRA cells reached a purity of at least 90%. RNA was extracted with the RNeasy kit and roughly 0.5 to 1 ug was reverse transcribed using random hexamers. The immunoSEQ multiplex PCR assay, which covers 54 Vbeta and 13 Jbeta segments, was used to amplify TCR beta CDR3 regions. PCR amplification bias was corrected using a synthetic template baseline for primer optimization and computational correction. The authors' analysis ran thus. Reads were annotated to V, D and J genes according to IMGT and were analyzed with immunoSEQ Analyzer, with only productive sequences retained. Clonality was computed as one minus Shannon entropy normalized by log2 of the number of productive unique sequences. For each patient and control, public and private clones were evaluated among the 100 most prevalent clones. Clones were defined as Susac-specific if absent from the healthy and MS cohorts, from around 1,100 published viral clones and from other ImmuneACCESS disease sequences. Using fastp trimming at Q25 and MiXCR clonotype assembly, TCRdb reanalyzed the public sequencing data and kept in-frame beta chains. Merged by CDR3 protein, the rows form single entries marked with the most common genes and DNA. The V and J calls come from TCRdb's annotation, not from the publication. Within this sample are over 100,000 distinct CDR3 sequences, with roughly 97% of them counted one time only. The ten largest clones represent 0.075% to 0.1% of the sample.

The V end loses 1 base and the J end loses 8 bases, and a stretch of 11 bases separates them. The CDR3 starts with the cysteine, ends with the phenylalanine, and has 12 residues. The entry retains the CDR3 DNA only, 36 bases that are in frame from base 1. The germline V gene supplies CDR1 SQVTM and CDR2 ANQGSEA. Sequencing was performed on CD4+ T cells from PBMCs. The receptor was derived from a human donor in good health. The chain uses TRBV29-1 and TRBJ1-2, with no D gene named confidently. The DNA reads TGCAGCGTTGAAGTCGACGTGGGAGGCTACACCTTC. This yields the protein CSVEVDVGGYTF.